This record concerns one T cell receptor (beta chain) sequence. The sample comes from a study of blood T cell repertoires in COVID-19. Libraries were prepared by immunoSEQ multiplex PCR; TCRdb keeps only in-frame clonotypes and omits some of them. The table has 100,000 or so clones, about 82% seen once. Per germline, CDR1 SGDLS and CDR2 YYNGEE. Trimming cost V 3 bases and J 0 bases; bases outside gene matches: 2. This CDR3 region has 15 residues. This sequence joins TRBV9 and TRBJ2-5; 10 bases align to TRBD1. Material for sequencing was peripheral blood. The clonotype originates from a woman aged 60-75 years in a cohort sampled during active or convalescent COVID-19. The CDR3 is CASSADRGYQETQYF. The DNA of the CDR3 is TGTGCCAGCAGCGCGGACAGGGGGTACCAAGAGACCCAGTACTTC. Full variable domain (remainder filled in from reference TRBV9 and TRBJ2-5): DSGVTQTPKHLITATGQRVTLRCSPRSGDLSVYWYQQSLDQGLQFLIQYYNGEERAKGNILERFSAQQFPDLHSELNLSSLELGDSALYFCASSADRGYQETQYFGPGTRLLVL.